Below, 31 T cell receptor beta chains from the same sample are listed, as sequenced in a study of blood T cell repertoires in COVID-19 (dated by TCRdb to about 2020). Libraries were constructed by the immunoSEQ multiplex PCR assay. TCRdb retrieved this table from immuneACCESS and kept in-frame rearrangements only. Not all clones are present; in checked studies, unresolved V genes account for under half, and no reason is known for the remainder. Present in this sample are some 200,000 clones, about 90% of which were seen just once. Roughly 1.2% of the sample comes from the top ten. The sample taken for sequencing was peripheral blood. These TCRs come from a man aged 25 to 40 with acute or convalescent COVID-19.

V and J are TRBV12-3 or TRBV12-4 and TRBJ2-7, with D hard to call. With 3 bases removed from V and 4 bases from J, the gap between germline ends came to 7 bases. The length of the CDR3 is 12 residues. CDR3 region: CASSFRTYEQYF. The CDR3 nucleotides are TGTGCCAGCAGTTTCCGAACTTACGAGCAGTACTTC.

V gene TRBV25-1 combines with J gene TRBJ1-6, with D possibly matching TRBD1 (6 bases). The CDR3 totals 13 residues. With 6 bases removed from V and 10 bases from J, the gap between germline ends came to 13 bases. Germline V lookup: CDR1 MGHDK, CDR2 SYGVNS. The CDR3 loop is CASSTQGQSPLHF. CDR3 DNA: TGTGCCAGCAGCACACAGGGCCAGTCACCCCTCCACTTT.

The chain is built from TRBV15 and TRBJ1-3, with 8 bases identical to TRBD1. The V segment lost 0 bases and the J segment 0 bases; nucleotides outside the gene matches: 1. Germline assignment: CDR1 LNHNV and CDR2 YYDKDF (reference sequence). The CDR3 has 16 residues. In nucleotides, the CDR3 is TGTGCCACCAGCAGAGAGGGACAGGCCTCTGGAAACACCATATATTTT. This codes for CATSREGQASGNTIYF.

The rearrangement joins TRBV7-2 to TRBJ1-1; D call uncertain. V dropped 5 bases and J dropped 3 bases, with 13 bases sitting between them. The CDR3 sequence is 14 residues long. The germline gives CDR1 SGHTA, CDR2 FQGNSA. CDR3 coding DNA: TGTGCCAGCAGCGTATCCAGTACCTACACTGAAGCTTTCTTT. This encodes CASSVSSTYTEAFF.

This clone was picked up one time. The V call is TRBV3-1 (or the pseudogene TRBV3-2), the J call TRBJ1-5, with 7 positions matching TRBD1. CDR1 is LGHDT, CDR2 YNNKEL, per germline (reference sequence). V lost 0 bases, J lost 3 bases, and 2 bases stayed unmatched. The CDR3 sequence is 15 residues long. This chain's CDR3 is CASSQDRGDNQPQHF. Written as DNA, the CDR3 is TGTGCCAGCAGCCAAGACAGGGGGGACAATCAGCCCCAGCATTTT.

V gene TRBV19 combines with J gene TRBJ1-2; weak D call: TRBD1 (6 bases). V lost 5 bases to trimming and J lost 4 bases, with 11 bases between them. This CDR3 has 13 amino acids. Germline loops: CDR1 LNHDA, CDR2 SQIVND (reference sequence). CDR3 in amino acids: CASSPIGGYGYTF. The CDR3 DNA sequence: TGTGCCAGTAGTCCTATAGGGGGCTATGGCTACACCTTC.

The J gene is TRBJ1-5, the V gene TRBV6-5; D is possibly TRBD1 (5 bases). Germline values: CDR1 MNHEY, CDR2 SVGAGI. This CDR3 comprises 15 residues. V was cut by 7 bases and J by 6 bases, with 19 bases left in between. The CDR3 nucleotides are TGTGCCAGCATGTTCGGGGGTTCCATCGGTCAGCCCCAGCATTTT. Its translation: CASMFGGSIGQPQHF.

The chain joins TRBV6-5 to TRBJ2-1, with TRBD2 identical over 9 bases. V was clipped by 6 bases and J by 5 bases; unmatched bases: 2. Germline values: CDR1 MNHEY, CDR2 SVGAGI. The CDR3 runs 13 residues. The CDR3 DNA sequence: TGTGCCAGCAGGGGACTAGCCAACAATGAGCAGTTCTTC. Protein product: CASRGLANNEQFF.

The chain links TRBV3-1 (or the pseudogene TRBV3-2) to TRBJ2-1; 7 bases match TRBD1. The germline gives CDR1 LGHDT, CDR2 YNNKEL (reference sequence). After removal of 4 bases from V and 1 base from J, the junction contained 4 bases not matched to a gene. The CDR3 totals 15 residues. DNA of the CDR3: TGTGCCAGCAGCCCGGACAGGAGATCCTACAATGAGCAGTTCTTC. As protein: CASSPDRRSYNEQFF.

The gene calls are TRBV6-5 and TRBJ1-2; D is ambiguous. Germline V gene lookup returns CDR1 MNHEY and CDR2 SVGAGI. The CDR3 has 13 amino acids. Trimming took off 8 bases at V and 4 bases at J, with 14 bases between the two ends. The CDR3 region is CASPYDGSYGYTF. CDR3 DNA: TGTGCCAGCCCCTACGACGGGAGCTATGGCTACACCTTC.

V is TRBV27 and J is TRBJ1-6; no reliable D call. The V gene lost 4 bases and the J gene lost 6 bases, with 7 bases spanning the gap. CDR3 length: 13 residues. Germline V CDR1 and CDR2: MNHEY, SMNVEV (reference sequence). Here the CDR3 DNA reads TGTGCCAGCAGTTCCTTCTTTAATTCACCCCTCCACTTT. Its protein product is CASSSFFNSPLHF.

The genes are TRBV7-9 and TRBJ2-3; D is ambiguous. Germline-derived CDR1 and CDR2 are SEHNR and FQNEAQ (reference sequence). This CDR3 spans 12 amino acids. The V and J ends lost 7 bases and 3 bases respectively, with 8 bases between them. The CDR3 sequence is CASTPRTDTQYF. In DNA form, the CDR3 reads TGTGCCAGCACCCCCAGAACAGATACGCAGTATTTT. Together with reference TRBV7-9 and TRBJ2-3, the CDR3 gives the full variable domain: DTGVSQNPRHKITKRGQNVTFRCDPISEHNRLYWYRQTLGQGPEFLTYFQNEAQLEKSRLLSDRFSAERPKGSFSTLEIQRTEQGDSAMYLCASTPRTDTQYFGPGTRLTVL.

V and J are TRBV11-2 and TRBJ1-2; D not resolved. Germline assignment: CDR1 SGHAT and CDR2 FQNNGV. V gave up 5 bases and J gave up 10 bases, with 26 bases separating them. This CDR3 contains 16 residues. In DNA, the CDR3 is TGTGCCAGCAGCGCGATACGGAGGATTCAGGAAGAGATCTACACCTTC. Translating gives CASSAIRRIQEEIYTF.

This chain's CDR3 is CASSYRGTGETQYF. The CDR3 coding sequence is TGTGCCAGCAGTTACCGGGGTACCGGAGAGACCCAGTACTTC. The rearrangement joins TRBV28 to TRBJ2-5; D possibly corresponds to TRBD2 (5 bases). Germline assignment: CDR1 MDHEN and CDR2 SYDVKM. This CDR3 region has 14 residues. V dropped 4 bases and J dropped 4 bases, with 13 bases sitting between them.

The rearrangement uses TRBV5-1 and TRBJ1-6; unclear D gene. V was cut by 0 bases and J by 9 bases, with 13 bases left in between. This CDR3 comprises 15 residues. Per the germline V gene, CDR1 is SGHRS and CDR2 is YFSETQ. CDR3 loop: CASSLGQERFSPLHF. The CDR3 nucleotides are TGCGCCAGCAGCTTGGGGCAGGAAAGGTTTTCACCCCTCCACTTT.

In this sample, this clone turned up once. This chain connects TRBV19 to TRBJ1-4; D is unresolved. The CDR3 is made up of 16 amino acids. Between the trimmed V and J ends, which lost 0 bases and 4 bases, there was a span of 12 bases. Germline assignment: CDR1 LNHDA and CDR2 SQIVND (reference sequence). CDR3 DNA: TGTGCCAGTAGTATAGAGCACAGAGTACTTAATGAAAAACTGTTTTTT. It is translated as CASSIEHRVLNEKLFF. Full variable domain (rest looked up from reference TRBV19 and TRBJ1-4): DGGITQSPKYLFRKEGQNVTLSCEQNLNHDAMYWYRQDPGQGLRLIYYSQIVNDFQKGDIAEGYSVSREKKESFPLTVTSAQKNPTAFYLCASSIEHRVLNEKLFFGSGTQLSVL.

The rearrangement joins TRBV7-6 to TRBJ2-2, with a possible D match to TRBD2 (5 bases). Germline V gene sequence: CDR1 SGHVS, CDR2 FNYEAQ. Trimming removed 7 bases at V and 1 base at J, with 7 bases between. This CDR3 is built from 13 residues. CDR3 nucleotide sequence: TGTGCCAGCAAAAGCGGGAACACCGGGGAGCTGTTTTTT. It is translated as CASKSGNTGELFF. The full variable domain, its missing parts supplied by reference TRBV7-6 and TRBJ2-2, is GAGVSQSPRYKVTKRGQDVALRCDPISGHVSLYWYRQALGQGPEFLTYFNYEAQQDKSGLPNDRFSAERPEGSISTLTIQRTEQRDSAMYRCASKSGNTGELFFGEGSRLTVL.

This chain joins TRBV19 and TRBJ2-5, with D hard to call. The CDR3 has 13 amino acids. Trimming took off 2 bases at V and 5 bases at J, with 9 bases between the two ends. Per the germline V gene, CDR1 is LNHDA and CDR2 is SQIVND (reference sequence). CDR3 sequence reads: CASSIRARETQYF. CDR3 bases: TGTGCCAGTAGTATACGAGCGCGGGAGACCCAGTACTTC. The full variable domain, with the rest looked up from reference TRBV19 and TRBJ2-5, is DGGITQSPKYLFRKEGQNVTLSCEQNLNHDAMYWYRQDPGQGLRLIYYSQIVNDFQKGDIAEGYSVSREKKESFPLTVTSAQKNPTAFYLCASSIRARETQYFGPGTRLLVL.

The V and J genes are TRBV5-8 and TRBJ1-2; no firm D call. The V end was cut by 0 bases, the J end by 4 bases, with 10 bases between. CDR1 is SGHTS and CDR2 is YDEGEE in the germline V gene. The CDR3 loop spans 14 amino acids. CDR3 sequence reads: CASSLDIIGYGYTF. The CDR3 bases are TGTGCCAGCAGCTTGGACATTATTGGCTATGGCTACACCTTC.

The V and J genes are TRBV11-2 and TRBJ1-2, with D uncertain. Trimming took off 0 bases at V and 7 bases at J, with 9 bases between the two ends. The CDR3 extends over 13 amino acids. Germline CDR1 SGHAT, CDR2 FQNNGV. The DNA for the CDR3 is TGTGCCAGCAGCTTAGACAGGCCACGTGGCTACACCTTC. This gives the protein CASSLDRPRGYTF.

The CDR3 spells CASSLSIRDTQYF. The CDR3, as DNA: TGTGCCAGCAGCTTGTCTATCCGGGATACGCAGTATTTT. This chain joins TRBV11-2 and TRBJ2-3; D is unresolved. There are 13 residues in the CDR3. Germline CDR1 SGHAT, CDR2 FQNNGV. The V and J ends lost 3 bases and 6 bases respectively, with 10 bases between them.

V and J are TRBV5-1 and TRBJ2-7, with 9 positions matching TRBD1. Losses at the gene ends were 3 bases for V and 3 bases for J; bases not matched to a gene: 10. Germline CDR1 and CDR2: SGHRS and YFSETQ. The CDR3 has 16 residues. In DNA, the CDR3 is TGCGCCAGCAGCTCGGGGAACAGGGGGCGCAGCTACGAGCAGTACTTC. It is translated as CASSSGNRGRSYEQYF.

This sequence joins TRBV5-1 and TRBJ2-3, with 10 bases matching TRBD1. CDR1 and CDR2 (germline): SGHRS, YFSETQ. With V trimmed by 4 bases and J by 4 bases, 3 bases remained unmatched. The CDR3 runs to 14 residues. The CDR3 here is CASSTGTGADTQYF. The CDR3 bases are TGCGCCAGCAGCACCGGGACAGGGGCAGATACGCAGTATTTT.

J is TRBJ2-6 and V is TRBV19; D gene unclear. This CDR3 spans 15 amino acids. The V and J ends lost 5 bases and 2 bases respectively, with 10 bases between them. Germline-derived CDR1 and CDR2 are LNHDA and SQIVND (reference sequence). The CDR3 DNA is TGTGCCAGTAGTGTACAGAGTACTGGGGCCAACGTCCTGACTTTC. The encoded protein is CASSVQSTGANVLTF. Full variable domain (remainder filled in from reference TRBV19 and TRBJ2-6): DGGITQSPKYLFRKEGQNVTLSCEQNLNHDAMYWYRQDPGQGLRLIYYSQIVNDFQKGDIAEGYSVSREKKESFPLTVTSAQKNPTAFYLCASSVQSTGANVLTFGAGSRLTVL.

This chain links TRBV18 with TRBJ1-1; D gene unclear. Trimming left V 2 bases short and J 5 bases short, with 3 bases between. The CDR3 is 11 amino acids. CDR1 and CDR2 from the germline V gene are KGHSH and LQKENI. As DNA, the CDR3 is TGTGCCAGCTCACCAATAACTGAAGCTTTCTTT. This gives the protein CASSPITEAFF.

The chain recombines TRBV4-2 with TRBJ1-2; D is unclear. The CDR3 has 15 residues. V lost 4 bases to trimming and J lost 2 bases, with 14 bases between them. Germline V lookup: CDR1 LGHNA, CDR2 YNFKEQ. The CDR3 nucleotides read TGTGCCAGCAGCCGAGACTGGGAGAGGAACTATGGCTACACCTTC. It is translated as CASSRDWERNYGYTF.

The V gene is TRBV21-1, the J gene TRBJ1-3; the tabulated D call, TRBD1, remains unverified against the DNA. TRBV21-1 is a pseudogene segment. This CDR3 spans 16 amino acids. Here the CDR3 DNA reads TGTGCCAGCAGCTTCAGGACAGGGGGTTGCGTAAACACCATATATTTT. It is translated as CASSFRTGGCVNTIYF.

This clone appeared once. CDR3 in amino acids: CASSQRETATNEKLFF. CDR3 DNA sequence: TGTGCCAGCAGCCAAAGAGAGACTGCAACTAATGAAAAACTGTTTTTT. The chain links TRBV3-1 (or the pseudogene TRBV3-2) to TRBJ1-4; D not certain. Trimming pared 2 bases from V and 0 bases from J, leaving 10 bases between. This CDR3 spans 16 amino acids. Germline V gene data show CDR1 as LGHDT and CDR2 as YNNKEL (reference sequence).

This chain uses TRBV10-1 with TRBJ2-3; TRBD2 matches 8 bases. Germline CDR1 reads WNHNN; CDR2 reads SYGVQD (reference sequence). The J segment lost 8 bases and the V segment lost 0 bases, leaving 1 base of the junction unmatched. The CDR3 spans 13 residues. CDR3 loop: CASSESGGATQYF. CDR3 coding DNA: TGCGCCAGCAGTGAGTCCGGGGGGGCTACGCAGTATTTT.

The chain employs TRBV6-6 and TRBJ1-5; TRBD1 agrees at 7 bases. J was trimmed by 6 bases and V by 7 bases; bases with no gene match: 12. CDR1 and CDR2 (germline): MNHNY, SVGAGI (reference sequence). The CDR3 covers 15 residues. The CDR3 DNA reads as TGTGCCAGCATCCACACAGGGGAAATCGGTCAGCCCCAGCATTTT. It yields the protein CASIHTGEIGQPQHF.

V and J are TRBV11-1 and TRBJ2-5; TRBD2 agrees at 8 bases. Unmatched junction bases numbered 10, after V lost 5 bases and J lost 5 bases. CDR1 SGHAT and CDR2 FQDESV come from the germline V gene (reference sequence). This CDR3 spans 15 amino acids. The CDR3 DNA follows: TGTGCCAGCAGCCCAAGACTAGCGCCCTCGGAGACCCAGTACTTC. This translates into CASSPRLAPSETQYF.